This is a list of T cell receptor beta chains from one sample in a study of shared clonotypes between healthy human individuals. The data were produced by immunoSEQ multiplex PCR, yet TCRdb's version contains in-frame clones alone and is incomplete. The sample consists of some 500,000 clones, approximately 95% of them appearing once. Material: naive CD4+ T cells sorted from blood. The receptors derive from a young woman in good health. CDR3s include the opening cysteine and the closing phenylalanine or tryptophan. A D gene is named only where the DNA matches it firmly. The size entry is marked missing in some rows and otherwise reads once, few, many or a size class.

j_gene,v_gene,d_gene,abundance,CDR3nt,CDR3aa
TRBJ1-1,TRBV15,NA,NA,TGTGCCACCAGCAGAGGAAAGGGCGGACCCAGCACTGAAGCTTTCTTT,CATSRGKGGPSTEAFF
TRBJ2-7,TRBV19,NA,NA,TGTGCCAGTAGTATTCTCGCGCTAGTCGGCGAGCAGTACTTC,CASSILALVGEQYF
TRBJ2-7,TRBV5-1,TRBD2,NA,TGCGCCAGCAGCGAAGGGACTAGCGTGTACTACGAGCAGTACTTC,CASSEGTSVYYEQYF
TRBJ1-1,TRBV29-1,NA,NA,TGCAGCGTTGAAAAACCTCTGAACACTGAAGCTTTCTTT,CSVEKPLNTEAFF
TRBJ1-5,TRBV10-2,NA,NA,TGCGCCAGCAGTGAAGGGCTCCCGGGGGGTAATCAGCCCCAGCATTTT,CASSEGLPGGNQPQHF
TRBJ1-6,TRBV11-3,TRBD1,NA,TGTGCCAGCAGCGCGACAGGGGGTGGATCACCCCTCCACTTT,CASSATGGGSPLHF
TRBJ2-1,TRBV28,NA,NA,TGTGCCAGCAGCACCCCTAATGAGCAGTTCTTC,CASSTPNEQFF
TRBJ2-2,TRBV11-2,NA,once,TGTGCCAGCAACCTACGGATCACCGGGGAGCTGTTTTTT,CASNLRITGELFF
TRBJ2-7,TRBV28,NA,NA,TGTGCCAGCAGTCGGTCTAGCACCTACGAGCAGTACTTC,CASSRSSTYEQYF
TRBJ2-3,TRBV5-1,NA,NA,TGCGCCAGCAGCCTGCAGACGGGCACGATCACAGATACGCAGTATTTT,CASSLQTGTITDTQYF
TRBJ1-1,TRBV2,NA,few,TGTGCCAGCAGGCCCGGCGCGGCCACTTCTGAAGCTTTCTTT,CASRPGAATSEAFF
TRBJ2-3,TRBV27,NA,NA,TGTGCCAGCAGTTTAGTAGGGATCCCTAGCACAGATACGCAGTATTTT,CASSLVGIPSTDTQYF
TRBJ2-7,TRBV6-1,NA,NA,TGTGCCAGCAGTGAAAAGTGGGACTTATCCTACGAGCAGTACTTC,CASSEKWDLSYEQYF
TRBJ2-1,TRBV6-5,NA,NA,TGTGCCAGCAGTTGGGTTTGGGAGGGGGGGGGTGAGCAGTTCTTC,CASSWVWEGGGEQFF
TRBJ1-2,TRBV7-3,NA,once,TGTGCCAGCAGCTTCAAGGGGTCTTGGGGTGAAAGACGCTACACCTTC,CASSFKGSWGERRYTF
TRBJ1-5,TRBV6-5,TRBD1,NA,TGTGCCAGCAGACAAACAGGGGATGACAATCAGCCCCAGCATTTT,CASRQTGDDNQPQHF
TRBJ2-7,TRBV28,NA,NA,TGTGCCAGCAGTTTACCCCACCGCCTGACCACCTACGAGCAGTACTTC,CASSLPHRLTTYEQYF
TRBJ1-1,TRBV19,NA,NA,TGTGCCAGTAGTCCCAGGGAACGAGGAGCTTTCTTT,CASSPRERGAFF
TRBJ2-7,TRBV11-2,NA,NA,TGTGCCAGCAGCCTATCAACGGGGGCCTACGAGCAGTACTTC,CASSLSTGAYEQYF
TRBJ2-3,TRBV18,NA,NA,TGTGCCAGCTCTCAAGGGGGGCCAACGGGGGATACGCAGTATTTT,CASSQGGPTGDTQYF
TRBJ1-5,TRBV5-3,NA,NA,TGTGCCAGAGCTCAGGCATCAGTTCGTCCCCAGCATTTT,CARAQASVRPQHF